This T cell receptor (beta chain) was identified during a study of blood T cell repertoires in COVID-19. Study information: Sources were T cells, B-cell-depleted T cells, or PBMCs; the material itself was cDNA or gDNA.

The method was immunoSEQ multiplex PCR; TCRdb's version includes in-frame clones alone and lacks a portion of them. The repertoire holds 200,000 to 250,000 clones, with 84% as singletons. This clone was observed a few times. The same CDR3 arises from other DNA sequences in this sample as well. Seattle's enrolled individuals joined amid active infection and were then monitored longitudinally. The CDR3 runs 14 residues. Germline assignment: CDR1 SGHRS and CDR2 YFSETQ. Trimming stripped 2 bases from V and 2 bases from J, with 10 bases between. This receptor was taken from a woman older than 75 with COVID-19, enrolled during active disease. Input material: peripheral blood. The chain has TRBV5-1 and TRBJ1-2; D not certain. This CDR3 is CASSFETPNYGYTF. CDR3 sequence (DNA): TGCGCCAGCAGCTTCGAGACACCCAACTATGGCTACACCTTC.